Shown below are 3 T cell receptor beta chains from a single sample sequenced in a study of cytomegalovirus exposure and HLA in healthy donors. Both 60 Vbeta primers and 13 Jbeta primers went into the PCR. Using immunoSEQ multiplex PCR, the repertoire was profiled, and TCRdb retains in-frame clones only, with some absent. The sample lists 150,000 to 200,000 clones, over 75% occurring once. The sequencing sample was made of PBMCs. Every receptor here comes from a woman in her forties or fifties in good health and CMV-seropositive.

The rearrangement joins TRBV18 to TRBJ2-7, with TRBD1 matching 7 bases. The CDR3 sequence is 15 residues long. In germline, CDR1 is KGHSH, CDR2 LQKENI. The V gene end was trimmed by 3 bases and the J gene end by 7 bases; junction bases not matched to a gene: 12. CDR3 protein: CASSPDRVGMREQYF. DNA for the CDR3: TGTGCCAGCTCACCCGACAGGGTCGGGATGAGGGAGCAGTACTTC.

J is TRBJ1-1 and V is TRBV2, with no clear D. The ends were cut back, 4 bases at V and 3 bases at J, with 9 bases in the middle. The germline V gene has CDR1 SNHLY and CDR2 FYNNEI. CDR3 length: 13 residues. CDR3 nucleotides: TGTGCCAGCAGTGCGTTGGGCTACACTGAAGCTTTCTTT. Residues: CASSALGYTEAFF.

V usage is TRBV19 and J usage is TRBJ1-3, with D possibly TRBD1 on 5 matching bases. Germline V gene data show CDR1 as LNHDA and CDR2 as SQIVND (reference sequence). The V and J ends lost 6 bases and 1 base respectively, with 16 bases between them. The CDR3 is 16 amino acids. Here the CDR3 DNA reads TGTGCCAGTAGCATCCCTCGGGGGGGATCTGGAAACACCATATATTTT. This codes for CASSIPRGGSGNTIYF.